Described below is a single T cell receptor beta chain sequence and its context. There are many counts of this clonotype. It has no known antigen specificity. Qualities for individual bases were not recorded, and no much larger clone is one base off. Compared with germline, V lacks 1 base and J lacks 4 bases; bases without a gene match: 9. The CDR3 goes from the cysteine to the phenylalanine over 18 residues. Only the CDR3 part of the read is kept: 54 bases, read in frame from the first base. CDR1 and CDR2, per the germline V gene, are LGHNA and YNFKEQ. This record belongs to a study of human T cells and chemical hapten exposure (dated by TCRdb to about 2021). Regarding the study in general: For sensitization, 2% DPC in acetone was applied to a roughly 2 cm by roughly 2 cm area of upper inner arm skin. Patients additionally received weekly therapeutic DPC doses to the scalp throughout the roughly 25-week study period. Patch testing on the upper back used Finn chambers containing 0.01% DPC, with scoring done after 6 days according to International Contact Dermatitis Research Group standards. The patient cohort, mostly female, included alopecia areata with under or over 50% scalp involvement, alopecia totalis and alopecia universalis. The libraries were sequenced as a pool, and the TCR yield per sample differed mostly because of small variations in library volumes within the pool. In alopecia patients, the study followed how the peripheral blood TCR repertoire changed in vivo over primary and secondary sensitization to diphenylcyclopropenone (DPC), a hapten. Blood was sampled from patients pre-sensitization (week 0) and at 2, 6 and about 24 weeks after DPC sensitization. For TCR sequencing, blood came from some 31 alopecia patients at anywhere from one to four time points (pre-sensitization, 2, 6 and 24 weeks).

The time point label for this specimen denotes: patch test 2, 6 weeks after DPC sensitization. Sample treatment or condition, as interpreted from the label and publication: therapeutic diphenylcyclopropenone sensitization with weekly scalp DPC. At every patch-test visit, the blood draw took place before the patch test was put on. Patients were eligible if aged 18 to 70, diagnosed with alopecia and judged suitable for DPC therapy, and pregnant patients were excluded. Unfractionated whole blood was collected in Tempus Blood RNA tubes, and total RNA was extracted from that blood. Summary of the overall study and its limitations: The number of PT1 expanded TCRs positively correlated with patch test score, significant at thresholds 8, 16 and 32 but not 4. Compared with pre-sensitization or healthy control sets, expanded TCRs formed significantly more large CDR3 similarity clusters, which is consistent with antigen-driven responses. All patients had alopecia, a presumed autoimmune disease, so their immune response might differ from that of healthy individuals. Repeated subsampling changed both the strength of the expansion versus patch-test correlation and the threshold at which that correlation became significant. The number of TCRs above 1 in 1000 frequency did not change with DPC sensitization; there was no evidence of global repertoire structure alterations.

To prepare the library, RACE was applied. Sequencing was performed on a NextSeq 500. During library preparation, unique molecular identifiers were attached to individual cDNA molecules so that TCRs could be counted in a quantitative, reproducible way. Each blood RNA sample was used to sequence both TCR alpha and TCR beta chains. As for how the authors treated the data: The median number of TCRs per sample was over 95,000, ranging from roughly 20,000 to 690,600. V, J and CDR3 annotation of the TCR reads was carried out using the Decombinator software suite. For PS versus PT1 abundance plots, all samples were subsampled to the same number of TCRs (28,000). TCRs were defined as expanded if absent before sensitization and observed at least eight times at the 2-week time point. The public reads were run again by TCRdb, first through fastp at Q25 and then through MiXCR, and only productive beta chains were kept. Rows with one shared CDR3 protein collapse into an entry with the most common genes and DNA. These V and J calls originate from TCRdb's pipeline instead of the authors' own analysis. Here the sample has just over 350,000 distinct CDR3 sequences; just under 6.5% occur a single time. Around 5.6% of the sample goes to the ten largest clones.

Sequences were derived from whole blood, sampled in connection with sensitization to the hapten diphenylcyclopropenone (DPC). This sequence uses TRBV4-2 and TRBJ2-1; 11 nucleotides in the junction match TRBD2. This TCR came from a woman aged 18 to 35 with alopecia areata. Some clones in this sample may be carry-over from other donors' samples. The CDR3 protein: CASSQASLAGAGYNEQFF. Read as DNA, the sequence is TGTGCCAGCAGCCAAGCGTCACTAGCGGGGGCCGGGTACAATGAGCAGTTCTTC.